What follows is one T cell receptor (beta chain) and its context. Its antigen is as yet unknown. This sample stems from a study of T cells expressing NK-cell markers. Across the whole study: The TCR beta repertoires were obtained from sorted CD3+CD56+NKG2C+, CD3+CD56+NKG2C- and CD3+CD56-NKG2C+ T cells. Overall study results and limits: Roughly 6 donors showed dominant NKG2C+ clonotypes comprising about 1.0-7.0% of their CD8+ T cells.

The germline V gene encodes CDR1 MNHEY and CDR2 SVGAGI. The CDR3 has 16 amino acids. As the method of synthesis, 5'RACE template switching with UMIs yielded TCR beta cDNA. Reprocessing the 5' RACE reads, TCRdb reports a single entry for every CDR3 protein and omits DNA. Its table records about 260,000 distinct CDR3 sequences. V and J are TRBV6-5 and TRBJ2-7. The sequenced sample consisted of blood T cells: a sorted CD56 or NKG2C T cell subset, CD4+ or CD8+ T cells, or bulk PBMC T cells (not recorded which). The clonotype was recovered from a man aged 18 to 35 in good health. The CDR3 loop is CASSYSFDSSSYEQYF.